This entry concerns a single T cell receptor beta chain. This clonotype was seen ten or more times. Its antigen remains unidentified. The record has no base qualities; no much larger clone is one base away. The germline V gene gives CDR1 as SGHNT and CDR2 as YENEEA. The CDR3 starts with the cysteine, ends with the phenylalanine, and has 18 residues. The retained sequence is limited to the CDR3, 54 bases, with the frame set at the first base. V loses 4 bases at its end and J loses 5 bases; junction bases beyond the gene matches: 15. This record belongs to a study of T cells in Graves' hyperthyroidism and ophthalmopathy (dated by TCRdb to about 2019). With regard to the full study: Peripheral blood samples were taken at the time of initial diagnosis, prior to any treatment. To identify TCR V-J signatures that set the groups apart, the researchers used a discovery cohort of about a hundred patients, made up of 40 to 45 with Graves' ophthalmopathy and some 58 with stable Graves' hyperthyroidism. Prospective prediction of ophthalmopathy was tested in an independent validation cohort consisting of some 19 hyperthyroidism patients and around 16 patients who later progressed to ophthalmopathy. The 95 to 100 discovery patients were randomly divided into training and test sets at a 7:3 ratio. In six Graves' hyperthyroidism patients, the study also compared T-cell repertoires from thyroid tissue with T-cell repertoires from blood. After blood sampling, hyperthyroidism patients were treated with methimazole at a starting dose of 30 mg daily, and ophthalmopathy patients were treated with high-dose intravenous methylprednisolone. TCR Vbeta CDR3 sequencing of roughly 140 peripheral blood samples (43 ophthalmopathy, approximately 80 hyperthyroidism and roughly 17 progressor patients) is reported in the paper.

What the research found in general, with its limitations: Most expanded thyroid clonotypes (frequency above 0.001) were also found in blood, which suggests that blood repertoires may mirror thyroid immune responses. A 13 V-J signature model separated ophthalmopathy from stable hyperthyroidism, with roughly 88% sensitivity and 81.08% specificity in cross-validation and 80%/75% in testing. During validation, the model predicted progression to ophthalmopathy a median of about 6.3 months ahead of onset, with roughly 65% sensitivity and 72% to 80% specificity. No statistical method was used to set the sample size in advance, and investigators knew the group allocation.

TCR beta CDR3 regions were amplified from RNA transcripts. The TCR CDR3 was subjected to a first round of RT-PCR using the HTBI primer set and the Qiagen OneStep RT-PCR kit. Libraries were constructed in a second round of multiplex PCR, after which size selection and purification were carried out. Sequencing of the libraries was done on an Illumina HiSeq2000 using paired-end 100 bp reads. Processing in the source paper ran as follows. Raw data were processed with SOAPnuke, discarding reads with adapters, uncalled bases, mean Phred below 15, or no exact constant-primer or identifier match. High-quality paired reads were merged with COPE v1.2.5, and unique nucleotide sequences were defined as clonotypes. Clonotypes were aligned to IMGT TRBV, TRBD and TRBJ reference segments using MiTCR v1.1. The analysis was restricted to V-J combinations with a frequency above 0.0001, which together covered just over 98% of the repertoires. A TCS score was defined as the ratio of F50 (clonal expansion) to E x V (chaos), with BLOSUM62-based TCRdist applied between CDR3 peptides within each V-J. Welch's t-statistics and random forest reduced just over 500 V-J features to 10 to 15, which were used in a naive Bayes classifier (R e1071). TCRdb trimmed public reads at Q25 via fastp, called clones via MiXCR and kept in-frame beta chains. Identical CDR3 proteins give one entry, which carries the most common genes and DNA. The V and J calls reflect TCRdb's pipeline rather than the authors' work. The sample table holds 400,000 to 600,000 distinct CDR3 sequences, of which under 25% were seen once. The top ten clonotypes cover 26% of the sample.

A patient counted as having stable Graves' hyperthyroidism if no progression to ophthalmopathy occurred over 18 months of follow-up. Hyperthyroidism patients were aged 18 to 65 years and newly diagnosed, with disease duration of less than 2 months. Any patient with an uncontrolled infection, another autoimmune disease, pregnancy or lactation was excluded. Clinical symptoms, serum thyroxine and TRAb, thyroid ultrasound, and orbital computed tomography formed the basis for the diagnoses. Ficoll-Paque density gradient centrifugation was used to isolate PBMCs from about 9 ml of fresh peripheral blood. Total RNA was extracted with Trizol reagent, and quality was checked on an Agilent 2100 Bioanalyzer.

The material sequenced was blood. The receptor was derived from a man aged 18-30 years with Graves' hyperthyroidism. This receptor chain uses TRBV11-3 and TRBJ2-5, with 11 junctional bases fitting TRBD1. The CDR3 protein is CASSSFNRWTGGEETQYF. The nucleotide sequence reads TGTGCCAGCAGCTCCTTTAATAGATGGACAGGGGGCGAGGAGACCCAGTACTTC.